This TCR beta chain emerged from a study of cytomegalovirus exposure and HLA in healthy donors. Whereas donors were nominally healthy upon sampling, unrecorded immune exposures were probable. Between the trimmed V and J ends, which lost 6 bases and 9 bases, there was a span of 12 bases. This CDR3 spans 12 amino acids. Germline V gives CDR1 KGHSH, CDR2 LQKENI. As to this clone: Its antigen remains unknown.

Researchers ran the PCR with 60 Vbeta and 13 Jbeta primers. Sequencing used immunoSEQ multiplex PCR; TCRdb keeps in-frame clones, though not all of them. The sample yields roughly 150,000 clones, 76% seen once. Study findings and constraints: Accurate predictions that matched the HLA-A and HLA-B alleles of most subjects were reportedly made from TCR beta sequences.

The chain combines TRBV18 with TRBJ2-1; D perhaps matches TRBD2 (6 bases). Material: PBMCs. This clonotype was obtained from a woman aged 40 to 49 in good health and CMV-seronegative. CDR3 sequence (DNA): TGTGCCAGCTCGTCCGACGGGGGTGAGCAGTTCTTC. Translating it yields CASSSDGGEQFF.